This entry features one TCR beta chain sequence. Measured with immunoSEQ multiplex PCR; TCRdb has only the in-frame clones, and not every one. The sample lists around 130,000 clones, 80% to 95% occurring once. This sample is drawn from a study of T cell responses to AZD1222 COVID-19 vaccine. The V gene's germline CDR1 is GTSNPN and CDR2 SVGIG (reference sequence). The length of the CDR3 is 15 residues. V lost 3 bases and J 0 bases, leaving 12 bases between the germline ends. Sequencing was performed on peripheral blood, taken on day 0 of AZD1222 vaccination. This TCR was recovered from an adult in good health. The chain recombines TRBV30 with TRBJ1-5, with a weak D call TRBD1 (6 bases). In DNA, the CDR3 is TGTGCCTGGAGCCAGACAGGCAATAGCAATCAGCCCCAGCATTTT. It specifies CAWSQTGNSNQPQHF.